This is a list of T cell receptor beta chains from one sample in a study of a mutant IDH1 vaccine in newly diagnosed glioma. The repertoire was sequenced with immunoSEQ multiplex PCR; TCRdb's copy has only in-frame clones and lacks some. The sample yields 25,000 to 35,000 clones, around 89% seen once. Their antigen targets remain unknown. The source material was PBMCs, sampled from a glioma patient whose treatment included an IDH1 peptide vaccine. These TCRs come from a man in his forties with glioma. The CDR3 runs from the conserved cysteine through the conserved F or W. Fields, in order: clone size, V gene, J gene, CDR3 length, D gene, CDR3 protein, CDR3 DNA. A D gene is named only where the DNA matches it firmly. Part of the rows lack a size; the others show once, few, many or a class for expanded clones.

NA,TRBV30,TRBJ1-2,12,NA,CAWSEADYGYTF,TGTGCCTGGAGTGAAGCAGACTATGGCTACACCTTC
NA,TRBV7-2,TRBJ2-3,14,NA,CASSRNPSTDTQYF,TGTGCCAGCAGCAGAAATCCTAGCACAGATACGCAGTATTTT
once,TRBV9,TRBJ2-5,15,NA,CASSLNPGQGETQYF,TGTGCCAGCAGCTTGAACCCGGGACAAGGGGAGACCCAGTACTTC
NA,TRBV11-1,TRBJ1-6,17,TRBD1,CASSEEPPGGAYSPLHF,TGTGCCAGCAGCGAAGAGCCTCCAGGGGGCGCCTATTCACCCCTCCACTTT
few,TRBV2,TRBJ1-5,13,NA,CASSDLEGQPQHF,TGTGCCAGCAGTGACCTGGAAGGCCAGCCCCAGCATTTT
NA,TRBV19,TRBJ2-7,13,NA,CASSPDSSYEQYF,TGTGCCAGTAGTCCGGACTCGTCCTACGAGCAGTACTTC
NA,TRBV28,TRBJ1-2,16,NA,CASSLNSPRQGYGYTF,TGTGCCAGCAGTTTAAATTCCCCTCGGCAGGGCTATGGCTACACCTTC
NA,TRBV5-1,TRBJ2-7,13,NA,CASSLEGRYEQYF,TGCGCCAGCAGCTTGGAGGGCCGCTACGAGCAGTACTTC
once,TRBV5-6,TRBJ1-5,16,NA,CASSPNGAGSNQPQHF,TGTGCCAGCAGCCCGAACGGAGCGGGTAGCAATCAGCCCCAGCATTTT
NA,TRBV6-6,TRBJ2-2,15,NA,CASNQRGAGFGELFF,TGTGCCAGCAACCAGAGGGGGGCTGGATTTGGGGAGCTGTTTTTT
NA,TRBV7-9,TRBJ2-1,15,NA,CASSLGGWAYNEQFF,TGTGCCAGCAGCCTAGGGGGATGGGCCTACAATGAGCAGTTCTTC
few,TRBV7-6,TRBJ2-2,13,NA,CASTLTSTGELFF,TGTGCCAGCACCCTAACCAGTACCGGGGAGCTGTTTTTT
NA,TRBV5-1,TRBJ2-7,15,TRBD2,CASRRTSGTSYEQYF,TGCGCCAGCAGAAGGACTAGCGGGACCTCCTACGAGCAGTACTTC
NA,TRBV2,TRBJ1-5,14,NA,CASSPDSSNQPQHF,TGTGCCAGCAGTCCTGACAGTAGTAATCAGCCCCAGCATTTT
NA,TRBV4-1,TRBJ1-3,16,NA,CASSQVGQELRNTIYF,TGCGCCAGCAGTCAGGTTGGTCAGGAGCTCCGAAACACCATATATTTT
NA,TRBV5-6,TRBJ1-1,14,NA,CASAKLGLTTEAFF,TGTGCCAGCGCTAAGCTTGGCCTCACCACTGAAGCTTTCTTT
NA,TRBV5-1,TRBJ1-1,14,NA,CASSFTGGGTEAFF,TGCGCCAGCAGCTTCACGGGCGGGGGCACTGAAGCTTTCTTT
NA,TRBV21-1,TRBJ2-3,14,NA,CASSAGPRRDTQYF,TGTGCCAGCAGCGCCGGGCCCCGACGGGATACGCAGTATTTT
NA,TRBV19,TRBJ1-4,18,TRBD1,CASSTGQGFGATNEKLFF,TGTGCCAGTAGTACAGGACAGGGATTTGGAGCAACTAATGAAAAACTGTTTTTT
NA,TRBV5-1,TRBJ2-3,14,TRBD1,CASRGGQGIDTQYF,TGCGCCAGCAGAGGGGGACAGGGAATTGATACGCAGTATTTT
NA,TRBV27,TRBJ1-5,14,NA,CASSLTVGNQPQHF,TGTGCCAGCAGTCTGACTGTAGGCAATCAGCCCCAGCATTTT
NA,TRBV7-9,TRBJ2-5,16,TRBD1,CASSSVSDRGQETQYF,TGTGCCAGCAGCTCTGTGTCGGACAGGGGGCAGGAGACCCAGTACTTC
few,TRBV15,TRBJ2-1,13,NA,CATSRDGYNEQFF,TGTGCCACCAGCAGAGATGGGTACAATGAGCAGTTCTTC
NA,TRBV6-1,TRBJ2-7,15,NA,CASSEALAGSYEQYF,TGTGCCAGCAGTGAAGCGTTGGCGGGTTCCTACGAGCAGTACTTC
NA,TRBV7-9,TRBJ2-7,12,NA,CASSLASVEQYF,TGTGCCAGCAGCTTAGCGTCGGTCGAGCAGTACTTC